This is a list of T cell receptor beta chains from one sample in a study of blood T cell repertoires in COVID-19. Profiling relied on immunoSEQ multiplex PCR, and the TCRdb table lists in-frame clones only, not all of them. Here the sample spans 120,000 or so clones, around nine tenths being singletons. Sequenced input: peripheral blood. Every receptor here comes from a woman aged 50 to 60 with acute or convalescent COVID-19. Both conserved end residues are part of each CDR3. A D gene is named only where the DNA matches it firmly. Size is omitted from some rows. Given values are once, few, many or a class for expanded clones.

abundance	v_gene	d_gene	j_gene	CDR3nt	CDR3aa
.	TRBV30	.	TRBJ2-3	TGTGCCTGGAGCCTACAGTATACGCAGTATTTT	CAWSLQYTQYF
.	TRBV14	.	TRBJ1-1	TGTGCCAGCAGCCAGATACAGGGATTGGAGACTGAAGCTTTCTTT	CASSQIQGLETEAFF
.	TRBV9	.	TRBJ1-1	TGTGCCAGCGCCCCCAACCCGACAGGAAACACTGAAGCTTTCTTT	CASAPNPTGNTEAFF
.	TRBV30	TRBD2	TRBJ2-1	TGTGCCTGGAGTGATCCTAGCGGGGACGGTAGGAGTGAGCAGTTCTTC	CAWSDPSGDGRSEQFF
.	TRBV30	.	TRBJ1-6	TGTGCCTGGAGTGCCCCCAGCGCTAATTCACCCCTCCACTTT	CAWSAPSANSPLHF
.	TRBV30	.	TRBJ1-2	TGTGCCTGGTACAGTAACTATGGCTACACCTTC	CAWYSNYGYTF
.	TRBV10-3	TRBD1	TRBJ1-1	TGTGCCATCAGAGAGGGGGCTCACACTGAAGCTTTCTTT	CAIREGAHTEAFF
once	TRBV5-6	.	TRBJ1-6	TGTGCCAGCAGCCGTTGGAGGGCCCACAATTCACCCCTCCACTTT	CASSRWRAHNSPLHF
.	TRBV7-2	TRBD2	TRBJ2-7	TGTGCCAGCAGCTTGGGACTAGCGGGGGCCTACGAGCAGTACTTC	CASSLGLAGAYEQYF
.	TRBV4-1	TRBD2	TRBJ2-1	TGCGCCAGCAGCCAAGAACTAGCGGGGGGGCACAATGAGCAGTTCTTC	CASSQELAGGHNEQFF
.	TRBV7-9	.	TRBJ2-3	TGTGCCAGCAGCTTATATCAGGGTATGGGCACAGATACGCAGTATTTT	CASSLYQGMGTDTQYF
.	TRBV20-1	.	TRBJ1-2	TGCAGTGCTAGTGCCGGGAACTATGGCTACACCTTC	CSASAGNYGYTF
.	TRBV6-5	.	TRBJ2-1	TGTGCCAGCAACCAGGACGGGAGCTCCTACAATGAGCAGTTCTTC	CASNQDGSSYNEQFF
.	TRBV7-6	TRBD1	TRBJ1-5	TGTGCCAGCAGCTTAGCGCAGGGGGCGAATCAGCCCCAGCATTTT	CASSLAQGANQPQHF
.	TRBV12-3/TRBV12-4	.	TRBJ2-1	TGTGCCAGCAGCCTCCGGTACAATGAGCAGTTCTTC	CASSLRYNEQFF
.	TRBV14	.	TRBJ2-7	TGTGCCAGCAGCCCTCGGACCAGCGGCGAGCAGTACTTC	CASSPRTSGEQYF
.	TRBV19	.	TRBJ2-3	TGTGCCAGTATGCAGGATCCCACAGATACGCAGTATTTT	CASMQDPTDTQYF
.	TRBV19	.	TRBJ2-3	TGTGCCAGTAGTATACTCGGACAGAGCACAGATACGCAGTATTTT	CASSILGQSTDTQYF
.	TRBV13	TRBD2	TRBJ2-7	TGTGCCAGCAGTACCCAAAGCGGGATTCCACCCTACGAGCAGTACTTC	CASSTQSGIPPYEQYF
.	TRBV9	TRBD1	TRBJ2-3	TGTGCCAGCAGCGCACAGGGGGCCCCTAGCACAGATACGCAGTATTTT	CASSAQGAPSTDTQYF
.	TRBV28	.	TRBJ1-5	TGTGCCAGCAGTTTCCCTGACAGAGCCAATCAGCCCCAGCATTTT	CASSFPDRANQPQHF
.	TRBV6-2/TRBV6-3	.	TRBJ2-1	TGTGCCAGCAGCCCGTCCCGCGGGCCCAGCTCCTACAATGAGCAGTTCTTC	CASSPSRGPSSYNEQFF
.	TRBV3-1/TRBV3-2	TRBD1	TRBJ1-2	TGTGCCAGCAGCCGGGGGGGACAGGGCAACTATGGCTACACCTTC	CASSRGGQGNYGYTF
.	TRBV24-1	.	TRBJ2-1	TGTGCCACCAGTGAACCCGGACTCAATGAGCAGTTCTTC	CATSEPGLNEQFF
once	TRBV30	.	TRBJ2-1	TGTGCCTGGTTGAGGGCCTCCAATGAGCAGTTCTTC	CAWLRASNEQFF
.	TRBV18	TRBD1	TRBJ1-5	TGTGCCAGCTCTAAGGGACAGGGGGCCCCCTTTAATCAGCCCCAGCATTTT	CASSKGQGAPFNQPQHF
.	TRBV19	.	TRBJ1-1	TGTGCCAGTAGTATAGTCTGGGGCATGAACACTGAAGCTTTCTTT	CASSIVWGMNTEAFF
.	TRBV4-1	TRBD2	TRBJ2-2	TGCGCCAGCAGCCAAGTACTAGCGGGAGGTATCGGGGAGCTGTTTTTT	CASSQVLAGGIGELFF
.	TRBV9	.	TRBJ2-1	TGTGCCAGCAGCGAGACAGGGGAGGGCTACAATGAGCAGTTCTTC	CASSETGEGYNEQFF
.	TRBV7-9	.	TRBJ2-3	TGTGCCAGCAGCTTACGAACTACGTCTAGCACAGATACGCAGTATTTT	CASSLRTTSSTDTQYF
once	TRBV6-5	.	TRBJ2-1	TGTGCCAGCAGTTACTGGGCAGGGGGGTGGAATGAGCAGTTCTTC	CASSYWAGGWNEQFF
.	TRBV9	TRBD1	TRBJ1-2	TGTGCCAGCAGCGCGAACAGGGGGCGCCGGTATGGCTACACCTTC	CASSANRGRRYGYTF
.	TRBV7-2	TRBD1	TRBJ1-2	TGTGCCAGCAGCGGTAGCCAGGGGACAGGGGTTGGGGATGGCTACACCTTC	CASSGSQGTGVGDGYTF
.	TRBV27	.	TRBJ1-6	TGTGCCATCTCCACAGGGATTAATTCACCCCTCCACTTT	CAISTGINSPLHF
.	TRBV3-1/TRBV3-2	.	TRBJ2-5	TGTGCCAGCAGCCAAGCGGGTGGAGAGACCCAGTACTTC	CASSQAGGETQYF
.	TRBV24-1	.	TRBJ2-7	TGTGCCACCAGTGAGAACAGGGTTCAAGGCGAGCAGTACTTC	CATSENRVQGEQYF
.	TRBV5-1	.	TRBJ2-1	TGCGCCAGCAGCTTGCCTAGCAGCAATGAGCAGTTCTTC	CASSLPSSNEQFF
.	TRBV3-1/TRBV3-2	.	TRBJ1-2	TGTGCCAGCAGCCAAGAAGTCCAGGGTGGGCCGGGTGGCTACACCTTC	CASSQEVQGGPGGYTF
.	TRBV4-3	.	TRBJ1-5	TGCGCCAGCAGCCAAGATCATTACGGTAGCAATCAGCCCCAGCATTTT	CASSQDHYGSNQPQHF
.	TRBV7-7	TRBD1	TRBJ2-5	TGTGCCAGCAGCTTCGGTTTGACAGGGGTGGAGACCCAGTACTTC	CASSFGLTGVETQYF
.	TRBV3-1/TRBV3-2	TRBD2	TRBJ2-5	TGTGCCAGCAGCTCAAATAGCGGGGAGGGCCAAGAGACCCAGTACTTC	CASSSNSGEGQETQYF
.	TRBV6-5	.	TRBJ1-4	TGTGCCAGCGGGTCCAGGATAGGTGAAAAACTGTTTTTT	CASGSRIGEKLFF
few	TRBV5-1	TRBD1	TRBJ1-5	TGCGCCAGCAGACGAGGGACAGGGGCCGATCAGCCCCAGCATTTT	CASRRGTGADQPQHF
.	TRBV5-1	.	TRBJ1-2	TGCGCCAGCAGCCGGGGTGATAACTATGGCTACACCTTC	CASSRGDNYGYTF
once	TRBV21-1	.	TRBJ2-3	TGTGCCAGCAGCCCTCGGACTACACCTCTCACAGATACGCAGTATTTT	CASSPRTTPLTDTQYF
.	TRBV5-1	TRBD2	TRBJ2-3	TGCGCCAGCAGCCTGGGACTAGCCACAGATACGCAGTATTTT	CASSLGLATDTQYF
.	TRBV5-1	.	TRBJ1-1	TGCGCCAGCAGCAGCGGGACACTCGGGCTAGAAGCTTTCTTT	CASSSGTLGLEAFF
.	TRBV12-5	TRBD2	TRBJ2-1	TGTGCTAGTGGTTCCCGAGTCCTTATCGGGGGGGCGAATGAGCAGTTCTTC	CASGSRVLIGGANEQFF
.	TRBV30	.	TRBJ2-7	TGTGCCTGGAGCCTTAGTAACGAGCAGTACTTC	CAWSLSNEQYF
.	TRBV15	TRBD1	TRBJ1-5	TGTGCCACCAGCAGGGACAGGGTTAGCAATCAGCCCCAGCATTTT	CATSRDRVSNQPQHF
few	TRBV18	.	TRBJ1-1	TGTGCCAGCTCACCACCGTATCAGGCCGCTGAAGCTTTCTTT	CASSPPYQAAEAFF
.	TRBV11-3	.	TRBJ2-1	TGTGCCAGCAGCTTAGGGGTAGGGGCAGAGCAGTTCTTC	CASSLGVGAEQFF
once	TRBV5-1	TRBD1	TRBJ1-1	TGCGCCAGCAGCTGGGGGGACAGGGGAGCTTTCTTT	CASSWGDRGAFF
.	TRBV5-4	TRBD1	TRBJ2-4	TGTGCCAGCAGCTTGTGGGGACAGGGAAGGAACATTCAGTACTTC	CASSLWGQGRNIQYF
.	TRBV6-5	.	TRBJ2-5	TGTGCCAGCAGGGGGGCCGACGAGACCCAGTACTTC	CASRGADETQYF
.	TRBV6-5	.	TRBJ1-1	TGTGCCAGCAGTTCGCCCGGTAAGAACACTGAAGCTTTCTTT	CASSSPGKNTEAFF
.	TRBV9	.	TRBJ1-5	TGTGCCAGCAGCGTAGGTCCAGGTCCTTATAGCAATCAGCCCCAGCATTTT	CASSVGPGPYSNQPQHF
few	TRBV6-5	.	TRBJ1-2	TGTGCCACCAGACAGATGAGCTATGGCTACACCTTC	CATRQMSYGYTF
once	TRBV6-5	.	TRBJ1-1	TGTGCCAGCAGTTCTGCTTACAGGCTCGCGAACACTGAAGCTTTCTTT	CASSSAYRLANTEAFF
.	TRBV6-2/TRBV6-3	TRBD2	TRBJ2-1	TGTGCCAGCAGCCAAACCCTTCGCGGGGGGGCGAATAATGAGCAGTTCTTC	CASSQTLRGGANNEQFF